Listed here are 32 T cell receptor beta chains from one sample, sequenced in a study of blood T cell repertoires in COVID-19. The repertoire was sequenced with immunoSEQ multiplex PCR; TCRdb's copy has only in-frame clones and lacks some. The sample includes roughly 250,000 clones, about 88% of them seen just once. The source material was peripheral blood. Receptors originate from a woman in her thirties or forties who had recovered from COVID-19.

The chain employs TRBV19 and TRBJ2-7, with 7 bases matching TRBD1. Losses at the gene ends were 3 bases for V and 2 bases for J; bases not matched to a gene: 7. The CDR3 has 15 amino acids. Germline CDR1 LNHDA, CDR2 SQIVND (reference sequence). This chain's CDR3 is CASSILTGATYEQYF. CDR3 nucleotides: TGTGCCAGTAGTATTCTAACAGGGGCCACCTACGAGCAGTACTTC.

The V call is TRBV6-8, the J call TRBJ1-6, with D possibly matching TRBD1 (6 bases). The V gene lost 6 bases and the J gene lost 9 bases, with 24 bases spanning the gap. The CDR3 extends over 17 amino acids. Germline V gives CDR1 MNHGY, CDR2 SAAAGT. The CDR3 DNA reads TGTGCCAGCAGGCCTCCGGGACACCAGCCGAAAAGTTCACCCCTCCACTTT. Its protein product is CASRPPGHQPKSSPLHF.

This clone occurred a few times. The V gene is TRBV5-1, the J gene TRBJ1-6, with D tentatively TRBD1 (6 bases). CDR3 length equals 16 residues. Germline-derived CDR1 and CDR2 are SGHRS and YFSETQ. V was shortened by 4 bases and J by 7 bases, with 18 bases between the two germline ends. CDR3 sequence reads: CASSPEGGDSNSPLHF. As DNA, the CDR3 is TGCGCCAGCAGCCCGGAAGGGGGGGACTCCAATTCACCCCTCCACTTT.

This clone came up once. This sequence joins TRBV25-1 and TRBJ2-2; D might be TRBD2 (7 bases). V lost 1 base and J 0 bases, leaving 9 bases between the germline ends. This CDR3 contains 16 residues. Per germline, CDR1 MGHDK and CDR2 SYGVNS. The CDR3 sequence: CASSEWGGSNTGELFF. DNA of the CDR3: TGTGCCAGCAGTGAATGGGGGGGCTCGAACACCGGGGAGCTGTTTTTT.

The chain is built from TRBV4-3 and TRBJ2-7, with 8 nucleotides matching TRBD1. V trimming: 3 bases; J trimming: 5 bases; junction bases outside the gene matches: 6. This CDR3 comprises 14 residues. From germline, CDR1 is LGHNA and CDR2 YSLEER. The CDR3: CASSHRPGQDEQYF. The CDR3 DNA is TGCGCCAGCAGCCATCGACCGGGACAGGACGAGCAGTACTTC.

This clone appeared once. This chain links TRBV2 with TRBJ1-5, with 7 bases aligning to TRBD1. The CDR3 has 13 amino acids. Germline V gene data show CDR1 as SNHLY and CDR2 as FYNNEI. With V trimmed by 10 bases and J by 4 bases, 7 bases remained unmatched. CDR3 amino acids: CATGGQLNQPQHF. The CDR3 region has the DNA TGTGCCACCGGGGGACAGCTAAATCAGCCCCAGCATTTT.

The J gene is TRBJ1-6, the V gene TRBV7-9, with TRBD1 matching over 7 bases. Trimming cost V 4 bases and J 0 bases; bases outside gene matches: 0. The CDR3 runs to 15 residues. Germline V lookup: CDR1 SEHNR, CDR2 FQNEAQ (reference sequence). The CDR3 region is CASSYRGSYNSPLHF. The CDR3 bases are TGTGCCAGCAGCTACAGGGGCTCCTATAATTCACCCCTCCACTTT.

The V call is TRBV7-2, the J call TRBJ2-4, with 8 bases that match TRBD2. From germline, CDR1 is SGHTA and CDR2 FQGNSA. The CDR3 runs to 16 residues. Germline trimming cut 0 bases from V and 3 bases from J; bases unmatched to any gene: 4. Here the CDR3 reads CASSLAAGGVKNIQYF. CDR3 nucleotides: TGTGCCAGCAGCTTAGCGGCGGGGGGAGTCAAAAACATTCAGTACTTC.

This chain uses TRBV29-1 with TRBJ2-3, with 8 bases fitting TRBD2. The germline gives CDR1 SQVTM, CDR2 ANQGSEA. The CDR3 runs 14 residues. Trimming removed 3 bases from V and 2 bases from J; junction bases left unmatched: 4. DNA for the CDR3: TGCAGCGTTGAGAATAGCGGGGTCACAGATACGCAGTATTTT. Protein sequence: CSVENSGVTDTQYF.

In this sample, this clone turned up once. The chain is built from TRBV25-1 and TRBJ2-4; D not certain. The V end was cut by 1 base, the J end by 4 bases, with 20 bases between. CDR1 is MGHDK and CDR2 is SYGVNS in the germline V gene. This CDR3 is built from 18 residues. In DNA form, the CDR3 reads TGTGCCAGCAGTGAATCGGCGGATTCGGTCAGTCGGAAAAACATTCAGTACTTC. Protein: CASSESADSVSRKNIQYF.

The chain carries TRBV2 and TRBJ2-7, with 7 bases that match TRBD2. J was trimmed by 4 bases and V by 4 bases; bases with no gene match: 7. The CDR3 has 14 amino acids. CDR1 is SNHLY and CDR2 is FYNNEI in the germline V gene. The CDR3 loop reads CASSGFGGSYEQYF. CDR3 sequence (DNA): TGTGCCAGCAGTGGATTCGGGGGGTCGTACGAGCAGTACTTC.

This chain links TRBV7-9 with TRBJ1-1; D perhaps matches TRBD1 (5 bases). This CDR3 has 13 residues. Germline V CDR1 and CDR2: SEHNR, FQNEAQ (reference sequence). V lost 3 bases and J 6 bases, leaving 11 bases between the germline ends. In DNA form, the CDR3 reads TGTGCCAGCAGCTTCGGGGGAGGATCTGAAGCTTTCTTT. Translated, it gives CASSFGGGSEAFF.

The V call is TRBV6-4, the J call TRBJ2-3; D is possibly TRBD2 (6 bases). Germline assignment: CDR1 MRHNA and CDR2 SNTAGT. Deletions cut 5 bases from V and 0 bases from J, with 12 bases between. The CDR3 has 15 residues. This CDR3 reads CASSSSGTSTDTQYF. The DNA for the CDR3 is TGTGCCAGCAGTAGTAGCGGCACTAGCACAGATACGCAGTATTTT.

This clone was seen more than once but under ten times. The J gene is TRBJ1-5, the V gene TRBV30, with 8 bases that match TRBD1. Germline V lookup: CDR1 GTSNPN, CDR2 SVGIG (reference sequence). Germline trimming cut 3 bases from V and 0 bases from J; bases unmatched to any gene: 7. The CDR3 is made up of 16 amino acids. Here the CDR3 reads CAWSRQGTYSNQPQHF. The CDR3 DNA reads as TGTGCCTGGAGCAGACAGGGGACCTATAGCAATCAGCCCCAGCATTTT.

The rearrangement uses TRBV4-3 and TRBJ2-7; D is possibly TRBD1 (8 bases). The V end was cut by 1 base, the J end by 6 bases, with 19 bases between. CDR1 is LGHNA, CDR2 YSLEER, per germline. The CDR3 consists of 16 residues. The CDR3 region has the DNA TGCGCCAGCAGCCAAGTTGGACGGACAGGGAGGGTCGAGCAGTACTTC. Amino acid sequence: CASSQVGRTGRVEQYF.

The rearrangement uses TRBV19 and TRBJ2-7; TRBD2 might be the D (6 bases). Germline CDR1 LNHDA, CDR2 SQIVND (reference sequence). Trimming shortened V by 7 bases and J by 1 base, and 8 bases separated the two germline ends. The CDR3 length is 12 residues. The CDR3 coding sequence is TGTGCCAGTACAGGGACTTCCTACGAGCAGTACTTC. As protein: CASTGTSYEQYF. Complete variable domain (other parts from reference TRBV19 and TRBJ2-7): DGGITQSPKYLFRKEGQNVTLSCEQNLNHDAMYWYRQDPGQGLRLIYYSQIVNDFQKGDIAEGYSVSREKKESFPLTVTSAQKNPTAFYLCASTGTSYEQYFGPGTRLTVT.

This chain joins TRBV19 and TRBJ2-2; TRBD1 aligns across 11 bases. In germline, CDR1 is LNHDA, CDR2 SQIVND (reference sequence). CDR3 size: 14 residues. V gave up 7 bases and J gave up 6 bases; unmatched junction bases: 4. The CDR3 loop is CASTDRGRAGELFF. In DNA, the CDR3 is TGTGCCAGTACGGACAGGGGGCGCGCCGGGGAGCTGTTTTTT.

The gene calls are TRBV28 and TRBJ1-2, with TRBD1 identical over 10 bases. Germline V lookup: CDR1 MDHEN, CDR2 SYDVKM. The length of the CDR3 is 16 residues. V dropped 7 bases and J dropped 6; count of bases not matched to a gene: 14. This CDR3 is CASTINSGQGIDGYTF. CDR3 DNA sequence: TGTGCCAGCACTATTAACTCGGGACAGGGGATAGATGGCTACACCTTC.

CDR3 sequence reads: CASRSTGQGTYEQYF. The CDR3 DNA is TGTGCCAGTAGGTCAACGGGACAGGGGACCTACGAGCAGTACTTC. The V and J genes are TRBV19 and TRBJ2-7; 10 positions agree with TRBD1. The junction had 7 bases not matched to a gene; V was cut back by 6 bases and J by 2 bases. The germline V gene has CDR1 LNHDA and CDR2 SQIVND (reference sequence). The CDR3 spans 15 residues.

The chain combines TRBV7-2 with TRBJ2-3; 13 bases are shared with TRBD2. The CDR3 is made up of 17 amino acids. Germline CDR1 is SGHTA and CDR2 is FQGNSA. V lost 1 base, J lost 4 bases, and 5 bases stayed unmatched. The CDR3 DNA follows: TGTGCCAGCAGCTTAGTCGGACTAGCGGGAGAGGCAGATACGCAGTATTTT. Translation gives CASSLVGLAGEADTQYF.

The chain links TRBV18 to TRBJ1-6; 8 positions match TRBD1. This CDR3 has 17 amino acids. V was clipped by 2 bases and J by 7 bases; unmatched bases: 10. Per the germline V gene, CDR1 is KGHSH and CDR2 is LQKENI. CDR3 region: CASSPTDRAVGNSPLHF. CDR3 sequence (DNA): TGTGCCAGCTCACCAACGGACAGGGCAGTTGGGAATTCACCCCTCCACTTT.

This clone was counted a single time. V usage is TRBV6-4 and J usage is TRBJ2-5; a weak D match, TRBD2 (5 bases). V was cut by 5 bases and J by 4 bases, with 11 bases left in between. CDR3 size: 13 residues. Germline CDR1 reads MRHNA; CDR2 reads SNTAGT. DNA for the CDR3: TGTGCCAGCAGTCTAAACCGGGGAGAGACCCAGTACTTC. Translation: CASSLNRGETQYF.

The chain joins TRBV7-9 to TRBJ2-2, with D possibly being TRBD2 (6 bases). Looked up from germline, CDR1 is SEHNR and CDR2 is FQNEAQ (reference sequence). V was cut by 1 base and J by 0 bases, with 6 bases left in between. This CDR3 spans 15 amino acids. CDR3 bases: TGTGCCAGCAGCTTAGGGGGGGCGAACACCGGGGAGCTGTTTTTT. Its translation: CASSLGGANTGELFF.

The chain joins TRBV10-1 to TRBJ1-4, with D perhaps matching TRBD1 (6 bases). V was pared by 0 bases and J by 0 bases, with 14 bases between. The V gene's germline CDR1 is WNHNN and CDR2 SYGVQD (reference sequence). This CDR3 region has 18 residues. In DNA form, the CDR3 reads TGCGCCAGCAGTGAGTCGACTCGGAGACAGGCAACTAATGAAAAACTGTTTTTT. This sequence encodes CASSESTRRQATNEKLFF.

The chain has TRBV19 and TRBJ1-5; TRBD1 aligns across 8 bases. The CDR3 has 15 residues. Germline assignment: CDR1 LNHDA and CDR2 SQIVND (reference sequence). After removal of 5 bases from V and 5 bases from J, the junction contained 8 bases not matched to a gene. The CDR3 loop reads CASSYGQGPDQPQHF. The CDR3 nucleotides are TGTGCCAGTAGTTACGGACAGGGCCCAGATCAGCCCCAGCATTTT. Filled out from reference TRBV19 and TRBJ1-5, the complete variable domain reads DGGITQSPKYLFRKEGQNVTLSCEQNLNHDAMYWYRQDPGQGLRLIYYSQIVNDFQKGDIAEGYSVSREKKESFPLTVTSAQKNPTAFYLCASSYGQGPDQPQHFGDGTRLSIL.

The chain employs TRBV4-3 and TRBJ1-2; D remains ambiguous. CDR1 and CDR2 from the germline V gene are LGHNA and YSLEER. CDR3 length: 15 residues. V was clipped by 0 bases and J by 8 bases, with 16 bases between them. CDR3 DNA sequence: TGCGCCAGCAGCCAAGATACAGCGGAGGTAGGCGGCTACACCTTC. This translates into CASSQDTAEVGGYTF.

The CDR3 loop is CASSGQGPGYEQYF. CDR3 in DNA: TGTGCCAGCAGCGGACAGGGCCCGGGCTACGAGCAGTACTTC. The chain has TRBV9 and TRBJ2-7, with 7 bases matching TRBD1. CDR1 is SGDLS and CDR2 is YYNGEE in the germline V gene. J lost 3 bases, V lost 3 bases, and 6 bases had no gene match. The CDR3 consists of 14 residues.

The V gene is TRBV19, the J gene TRBJ2-3; maybe TRBD2 (5 bases). CDR1 LNHDA and CDR2 SQIVND come from the germline V gene (reference sequence). Trimming stripped 7 bases from V and 1 base from J, with 12 bases between. The CDR3 is made up of 14 amino acids. CDR3 sequence (DNA): TGTGCCAGTAAACCCCAGCGGCGCACAGATACGCAGTATTTT. This translates into CASKPQRRTDTQYF.

The chain couples TRBV4-1 to TRBJ2-7, with 7 bases aligning to TRBD2. Trimming cost V 3 bases and J 7 bases; bases outside gene matches: 18. The germline CDR1 and CDR2 sequences are MGHRA and YSYEKL. This CDR3 spans 17 amino acids. The CDR3 DNA reads TGCGCCAGCAGCCAGCTCGAGTCTGGAGCGGGGTTCTGGGAGCAGTACTTC. Its protein is CASSQLESGAGFWEQYF.

This clone was seen once. The DNA of the CDR3 is TGTGCCAGCAGCTTTAACTCGGACAGGGGCGATAATTCACCCCTCCACTTT. Its protein is CASSFNSDRGDNSPLHF. The genes are TRBV7-6 and TRBJ1-6; 9 bases agree with TRBD1. Germline CDR1 SGHVS, CDR2 FNYEAQ. V lost 3 bases and J lost 5; bases outside the gene matches: 8. The CDR3 runs 17 residues.

The chain carries TRBV19 and TRBJ1-3; no clear D gene. There are 18 residues in the CDR3. The germline CDR1 and CDR2 sequences are LNHDA and SQIVND (reference sequence). V was cut by 1 base and J by 0 bases, with 16 bases left in between. CDR3 DNA: TGTGCCAGTAGTATAGCCCACTCTGCGGGGAACTCTGGAAACACCATATATTTT. Translating gives CASSIAHSAGNSGNTIYF.

This clone was found once. The CDR3 loop is CASSFLGQAKINEQFF. The CDR3 DNA is TGTGCCAGCAGCTTTCTGGGACAGGCCAAGATCAATGAGCAGTTCTTC. This chain joins TRBV7-9 and TRBJ2-1; 8 bases are shared with TRBD1. CDR1 and CDR2 from the germline V gene are SEHNR and FQNEAQ (reference sequence). The CDR3 loop spans 16 amino acids. The junction had 10 bases not matched to a gene; V was cut back by 3 bases and J by 6 bases.